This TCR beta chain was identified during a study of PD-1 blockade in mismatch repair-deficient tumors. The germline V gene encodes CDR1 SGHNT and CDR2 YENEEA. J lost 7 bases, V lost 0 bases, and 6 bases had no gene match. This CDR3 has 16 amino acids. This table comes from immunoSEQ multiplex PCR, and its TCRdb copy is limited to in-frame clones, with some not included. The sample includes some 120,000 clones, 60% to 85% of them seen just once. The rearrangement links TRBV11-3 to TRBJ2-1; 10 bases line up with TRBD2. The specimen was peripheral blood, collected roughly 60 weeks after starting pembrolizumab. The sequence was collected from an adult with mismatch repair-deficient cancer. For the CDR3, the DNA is TGTGCCAGCAGCTTAGAGTTAGCGGGAGGTGGAAATGAGCAGTTCTTC. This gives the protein CASSLELAGGGNEQFF. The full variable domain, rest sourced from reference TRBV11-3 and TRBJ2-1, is EAGVVQSPRYKIIEKKQPVAFWCNPISGHNTLYWYLQNLGQGPELLIRYENEEAVDDSQLPKDRFSAERLKGVDSTLKIQPAELGDSAVYLCASSLELAGGGNEQFFGPGTRLTVL.